The clone carrying this T cell receptor beta chain was seen many times. Its specificity is unknown. The data are from a study of regulatory T cells in long-lasting Graves disease. The study, taken as a whole, reports: Favoring TRBV28, TRBJ1-2 and TRBJ2-5 was a feature seen in persistent disease. Whereas 1,000 or so public clonotypes were shared by new patients, persistent patients shared more, at some 3,000.

Time point specified: newly diagnosed GD, antithyroid drugs for less than 3 months. Construction of the TCR library relied on RNA isolated from PBMCs. Recruitment took place at an endocrinology department in Xi'an, China. Germline V gene lookup returns CDR1 ENHRY and CDR2 SYGVKD. V trimming: 4 bases; J trimming: 8 bases; junction bases outside the gene matches: 2. The CDR3 covers 12 residues. The TCR beta library used iRepertoire HTBI primers with Arm-PCR amplification of CDR3. One entry per CDR3 protein results from TCRdb running MiXCR on the multiplex PCR reads. The sample carries hundreds of thousands of distinct CDR3 sequences, 16% recorded once. This same sample was also taken into another study, of T cells in Graves' hyperthyroidism and ophthalmopathy. That publication notes: First-round RT-PCR with HTBI primers amplified the TCR CDR3 region.

The specimen was peripheral blood mononuclear cells (PBMCs), collected at new diagnosis, from a patient treated with antithyroid drugs. The chain joins TRBV10-3 to TRBJ2-1; 7 bases are shared with TRBD2. The TCR comes from a man aged 35 to 55 with Graves disease. In DNA form, the CDR3 reads TGTGCCATCAGTGGACGGGGGGATGAGCAGTTCTTC. The encoded protein is CAISGRGDEQFF.